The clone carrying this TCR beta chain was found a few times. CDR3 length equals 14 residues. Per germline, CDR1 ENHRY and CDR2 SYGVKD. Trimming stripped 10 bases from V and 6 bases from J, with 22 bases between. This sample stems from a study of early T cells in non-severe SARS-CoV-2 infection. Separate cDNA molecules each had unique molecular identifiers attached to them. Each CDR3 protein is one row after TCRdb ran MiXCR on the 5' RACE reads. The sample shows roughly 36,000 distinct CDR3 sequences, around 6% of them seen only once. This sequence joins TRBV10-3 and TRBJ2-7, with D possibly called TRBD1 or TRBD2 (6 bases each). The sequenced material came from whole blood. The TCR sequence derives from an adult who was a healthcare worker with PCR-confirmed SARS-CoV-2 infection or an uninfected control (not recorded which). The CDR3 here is CATWEVGATGEQYF. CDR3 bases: TGTGCCACCTGGGAGGTTGGTGCGACAGGCGAGCAGTACTTC.